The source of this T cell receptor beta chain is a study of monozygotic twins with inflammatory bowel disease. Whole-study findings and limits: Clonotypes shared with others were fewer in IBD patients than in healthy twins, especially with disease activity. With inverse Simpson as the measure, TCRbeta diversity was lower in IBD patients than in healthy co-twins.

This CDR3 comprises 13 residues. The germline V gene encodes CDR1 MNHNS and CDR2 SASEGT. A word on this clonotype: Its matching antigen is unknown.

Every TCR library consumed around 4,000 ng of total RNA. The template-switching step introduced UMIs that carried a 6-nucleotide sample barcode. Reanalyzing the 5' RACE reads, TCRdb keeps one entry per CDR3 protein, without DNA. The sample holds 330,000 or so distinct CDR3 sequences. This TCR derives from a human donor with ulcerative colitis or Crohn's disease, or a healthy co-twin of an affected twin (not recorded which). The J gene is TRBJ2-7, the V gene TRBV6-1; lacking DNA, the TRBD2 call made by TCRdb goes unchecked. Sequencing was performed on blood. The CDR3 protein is CASSVGRNYEQYF.